The clone carrying this TCR beta chain showed up just once. The repertoire was sequenced with immunoSEQ multiplex PCR; TCRdb's copy has only in-frame clones and lacks some. Found here are approximately 190,000 clones, 83% of them singletons; the top ten hold about 5.7%. Looked up from germline, CDR1 is MNHNS and CDR2 is SASEGT. The CDR3 has 15 amino acids. Trimming left V 1 base short and J 8 bases short, with 17 bases between. The sample originates from a study of blood T cell repertoires in COVID-19. Sequencing was carried out using peripheral blood. The source is a woman aged 40 to 49 with acute or convalescent COVID-19. V is TRBV6-1 and J is TRBJ1-2, with no clear D. DNA for the CDR3: TGTGCCAGCAGTGAAGGGGCAGGCGCCCCCTGGGGCTACACCTTC. Its protein is CASSEGAGAPWGYTF.